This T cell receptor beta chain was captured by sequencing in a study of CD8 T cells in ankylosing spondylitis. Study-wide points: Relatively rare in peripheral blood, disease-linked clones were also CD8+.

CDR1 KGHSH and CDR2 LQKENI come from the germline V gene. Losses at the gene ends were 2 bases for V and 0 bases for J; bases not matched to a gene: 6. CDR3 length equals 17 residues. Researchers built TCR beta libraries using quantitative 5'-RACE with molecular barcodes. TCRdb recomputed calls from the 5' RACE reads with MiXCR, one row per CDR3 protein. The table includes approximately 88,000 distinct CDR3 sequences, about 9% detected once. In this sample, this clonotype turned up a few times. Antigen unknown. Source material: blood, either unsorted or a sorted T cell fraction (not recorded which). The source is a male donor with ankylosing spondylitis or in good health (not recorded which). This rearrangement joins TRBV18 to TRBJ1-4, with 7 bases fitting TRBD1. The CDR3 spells CASSPTGDKTTNEKLFF. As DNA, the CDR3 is TGTGCCAGCTCACCAACAGGGGATAAAACAACTAATGAAAAACTGTTTTTT.